Sequencing of this TCR beta chain was carried out in a study of beta chain features in type 1 diabetes. Study-wide results and caveats: In patients and controls equally, PCR might favor templates that are shorter. Comparison showed that naive, central memory and Treg TCRB repertoires appeared more similar among patients than among healthy donors. VDJ junctions in type 1 diabetes patients carried more deletions and fewer insertions.

Reverse transcribing all isolated RNA meant expressed TCRB transcripts were sequenced. Samples of naive, central memory and regulatory T cells yielded a mean of around 3.4 million reads. Sequencing was performed with immunoSEQ multiplex PCR; in TCRdb, only in-frame clones are kept and a portion is missing. The table lists 900,000 or so clones, under 20% of them singletons. Germline-derived CDR1 and CDR2 are MDHEN and SYDVKM. Trimming shortened V by 2 bases and J by 0 bases, and 12 bases separated the two germline ends. This CDR3 is built from 16 residues. This clone was recorded a few times. Its antigen is still unknown.

Sequencing used naive CD4+ T cells from blood. This clonotype was obtained from a woman between 18 and 29 years old in good health. The rearrangement uses TRBV28 and TRBJ2-3; the D is unclear. CDR3 loop: CASSLAAMTSTDTQYF. The CDR3 DNA reads TGTGCCAGCAGTTTAGCGGCGATGACTAGCACAGATACGCAGTATTTT.